The 21 T cell receptor beta chains given below trace back to one sample, sequenced in a study of technical replicates of blood from a handful of donors. Only in-frame clones appear in the TCRdb table, and some are missing; sequencing was by immunoSEQ multiplex PCR. The sample has some 98,000 clones, approximately 94% seen once. The sequenced material came from T cells isolated from PBMCs. These TCRs come from a human donor in good health.

This rearrangement joins TRBV15 to TRBJ2-7; D not certain. The CDR3 is 16 residues long. The ends were cut back, 0 bases at V and 7 bases at J, with 19 bases in the middle. Germline V gene sequence: CDR1 LNHNV, CDR2 YYDKDF (reference sequence). The CDR3 here is CATSRETSGPSDEQYF. CDR3 nucleotide sequence: TGTGCCACCAGCAGAGAAACCTCAGGCCCTTCGGATGAGCAGTACTTC.

This chain joins TRBV28 and TRBJ2-3; D perhaps matches TRBD1 (5 bases). Germline V CDR1 and CDR2: MDHEN, SYDVKM. The V and J ends lost 6 bases and 4 bases respectively, with 14 bases between them. There are 14 residues in the CDR3. For the CDR3, the DNA is TGTGCCAGCAGATCCCAGGGTATTTCAGATACGCAGTATTTT. It translates to CASRSQGISDTQYF.

The chain recombines TRBV19 with TRBJ2-3; the D is unclear. Germline V lookup: CDR1 LNHDA, CDR2 SQIVND (reference sequence). This CDR3 has 14 amino acids. Deletions cut 4 bases from V and 5 bases from J, with 13 bases between. CDR3 amino acids: CASSRAAIRDTQYF. The CDR3 DNA follows: TGTGCCAGTAGTAGGGCAGCAATTCGAGATACGCAGTATTTT.

The count of this clone is one. V usage is TRBV30 and J usage is TRBJ2-7, with 11 bases that match TRBD2. The V gene's germline CDR1 is GTSNPN and CDR2 SVGIG (reference sequence). The CDR3 length is 12 residues. Unmatched junction bases numbered 3, after V lost 3 bases and J lost 8 bases. This CDR3 is CAWRTSGVKQYF. The CDR3 DNA reads as TGTGCCTGGAGGACTAGCGGGGTGAAGCAGTACTTC.

The chain has TRBV7-9 and TRBJ2-7; 9 nucleotides line up with TRBD2. Germline lookup yields CDR1 SEHNR and CDR2 FQNEAQ (reference sequence). The CDR3 has 14 residues. After removal of 5 bases from V and 6 bases from J, the junction contained 8 bases not matched to a gene. The CDR3 loop reads CASSPEGLASEQYF. In nucleotides, the CDR3 is TGTGCCAGCAGCCCGGAGGGACTAGCTTCCGAGCAGTACTTC.

The rearrangement uses TRBV5-4 and TRBJ2-2, with unresolved D. Deletions cut 0 bases from V and 4 bases from J, with 10 bases between. The CDR3 loop spans 15 amino acids. Germline V gives CDR1 SGHNT, CDR2 YYREEE (reference sequence). The CDR3 reads CASSLDLSSTGELFF. The CDR3, as DNA: TGTGCCAGCAGCTTGGACCTATCTTCCACCGGGGAGCTGTTTTTT. Full variable domain (outside the CDR3, taken from reference TRBV5-4 and TRBJ2-2): ETGVTQSPTHLIKTRGQQVTLRCSSQSGHNTVSWYQQALGQGPQFIFQYYREEENGRGNFPPRFSGLQFPNYSSELNVNALELDDSALYLCASSLDLSSTGELFFGEGSRLTVL.

The rearrangement uses TRBV11-2 and TRBJ2-5; a weak D match, TRBD1 (6 bases). V lost 0 bases to trimming and J lost 5 bases, with 16 bases between them. The germline gives CDR1 SGHAT, CDR2 FQNNGV. The CDR3 covers 16 residues. The CDR3 DNA follows: TGTGCCAGCAGCTTAGATTGGGCAGGGGATGGGGAGACCCAGTACTTC. Encoded protein: CASSLDWAGDGETQYF.

The V and J genes are TRBV2 and TRBJ2-7; D call uncertain. CDR3 size: 11 residues. The germline V gene encodes CDR1 SNHLY and CDR2 FYNNEI. Trimming pared 6 bases from V and 3 bases from J, leaving 6 bases between. Here the CDR3 DNA reads TGTGCCAGCAGAGCCTACTACGAGCAGTACTTC. Amino acids: CASRAYYEQYF. Supplemented by reference TRBV2 and TRBJ2-7, the full variable domain reads EPEVTQTPSHQVTQMGQEVILRCVPISNHLYFYWYRQILGQKVEFLVSFYNNEISEKSEIFDDQFSVERPDGSNFTLKIRSTKLEDSAMYFCASRAYYEQYFGPGTRLTVT.

This clone has just one count. The rearrangement joins TRBV6-6 to TRBJ2-3, with a possible D match to TRBD1 (5 bases). The length of the CDR3 is 13 residues. Germline-derived CDR1 and CDR2 are MNHNY and SVGAGI (reference sequence). V shed 6 bases and J shed 2 bases, with 9 bases lying between them. The CDR3 coding sequence is TGTGCCAGCAGGAGACAGCTCACAGATACGCAGTATTTT. Translating it yields CASRRQLTDTQYF.

The chain carries TRBV6-1 and TRBJ2-5, with 9 bases fitting TRBD2. This CDR3 is 14 amino acids long. CDR1 and CDR2 (germline): MNHNS, SASEGT. With 7 bases clipped from V and 4 bases from J, the junction kept 7 bases outside the gene matches. The CDR3 spells CASKYGGGGETQYF. The CDR3 DNA reads TGTGCCAGCAAATACGGCGGGGGGGGAGAGACCCAGTACTTC.

The sample holds one count of this clone. This rearrangement joins TRBV5-1 to TRBJ2-3; TRBD1 matches at 7 bases. This CDR3 spans 14 amino acids. Losses at the gene ends were 4 bases for V and 5 bases for J; bases not matched to a gene: 7. Germline values: CDR1 SGHRS, CDR2 YFSETQ. CDR3 region: CASSPDRVEDTQYF. CDR3 DNA: TGCGCCAGCAGCCCTGACAGGGTTGAAGATACGCAGTATTTT. The full variable domain, its missing parts supplied by reference TRBV5-1 and TRBJ2-3, is KAGVTQTPRYLIKTRGQQVTLSCSPISGHRSVSWYQQTPGQGLQFLFEYFSETQRNKGNFPGRFSGRQFSNSRSEMNVSTLELGDSALYLCASSPDRVEDTQYFGPGTRLTVL.

The chain links TRBV30 to TRBJ1-3, with 7 bases lining up with TRBD1. Germline lookup yields CDR1 GTSNPN and CDR2 SVGIG (reference sequence). With 3 bases clipped from V and 0 bases from J, the junction kept 5 bases outside the gene matches. CDR3 size: 15 residues. The CDR3 DNA reads TGTGCCTGGAGCCGGGGACAGTACTCTGGAAACACCATATATTTT. Translating it yields CAWSRGQYSGNTIYF.

This clone has a handful of counts. The rearrangement joins TRBV28 to TRBJ1-2; D unclear. Per the germline V gene, CDR1 is MDHEN and CDR2 is SYDVKM. This CDR3 region has 11 residues. Trimming cost V 1 base and J 7 bases, with 4 bases left between them. Here the CDR3 reads CASSLSFGYTF. The CDR3 DNA reads TGTGCCAGCAGTTTATCTTTTGGCTACACCTTC.

The chain has TRBV27 and TRBJ1-1, with a possible D match to TRBD1 (6 bases). CDR1 and CDR2 (germline): MNHEY, SMNVEV (reference sequence). Trimming removed 5 bases from V and 0 bases from J, with 13 bases in between. This CDR3 comprises 15 residues. DNA of the CDR3: TGTGCCAGCAGTGCCTATCAGGGGATGAACACTGAAGCTTTCTTT. Translated, it gives CASSAYQGMNTEAFF.

This chain joins TRBV5-1 and TRBJ2-1; 12 bases align to TRBD1. The CDR3 is 15 residues long. V shed 4 bases, J shed 9 bases, and the junction held 8 bases outside the gene matches. The V gene's germline CDR1 is SGHRS and CDR2 YFSETQ. CDR3 sequence reads: CASSMGTGGFGEQFF. The CDR3 DNA is TGCGCCAGCAGCATGGGGACAGGGGGCTTTGGTGAGCAGTTCTTC. The full variable domain, its missing parts supplied by reference TRBV5-1 and TRBJ2-1, is KAGVTQTPRYLIKTRGQQVTLSCSPISGHRSVSWYQQTPGQGLQFLFEYFSETQRNKGNFPGRFSGRQFSNSRSEMNVSTLELGDSALYLCASSMGTGGFGEQFFGPGTRLTVL.

This clone was observed a few times. The CDR3 sequence is CASSLTDMNTEAFF. CDR3 DNA sequence: TGCGCCAGCAGCTTGACAGACATGAACACTGAAGCTTTCTTT. The chain joins TRBV5-1 to TRBJ1-1; D remains ambiguous. The V end was cut by 1 base, the J end by 0 bases, with 7 bases between. The CDR3 has 14 amino acids. Per the germline V gene, CDR1 is SGHRS and CDR2 is YFSETQ.

The chain links TRBV19 to TRBJ2-5; 8 nucleotides line up with TRBD1. Germline V gene lookup returns CDR1 LNHDA and CDR2 SQIVND (reference sequence). The CDR3 consists of 13 residues. Losses at the gene ends were 6 bases for V and 5 bases for J; bases not matched to a gene: 5. CDR3 bases: TGTGCCAGTAGCACAGGGGGTAGGGAGACCCAGTACTTC. It codes for CASSTGGRETQYF. Looking up the rest from reference TRBV19 and TRBJ2-5 gives the full variable domain: DGGITQSPKYLFRKEGQNVTLSCEQNLNHDAMYWYRQDPGQGLRLIYYSQIVNDFQKGDIAEGYSVSREKKESFPLTVTSAQKNPTAFYLCASSTGGRETQYFGPGTRLLVL.

This rearrangement joins TRBV7-6 to TRBJ2-1; D call uncertain. The CDR3 is 17 amino acids. V lost 0 bases, J lost 1 base, and 13 bases lay in between. Per the germline V gene, CDR1 is SGHVS and CDR2 is FNYEAQ. The CDR3 is CASSLAHRYGSYNEQFF. In nucleotides, the CDR3 is TGTGCCAGCAGCTTAGCGCACCGGTACGGGTCCTACAATGAGCAGTTCTTC. The full variable domain, with the rest looked up from reference TRBV7-6 and TRBJ2-1, is GAGVSQSPRYKVTKRGQDVALRCDPISGHVSLYWYRQALGQGPEFLTYFNYEAQQDKSGLPNDRFSAERPEGSISTLTIQRTEQRDSAMYRCASSLAHRYGSYNEQFFGPGTRLTVL.

The chain combines TRBV5-1 with TRBJ2-7, with D possibly matching TRBD1 (7 bases). The V gene's germline CDR1 is SGHRS and CDR2 YFSETQ. This CDR3 has 14 amino acids. The germline V and J ends were trimmed by 5 bases and 2 bases, with 14 bases remaining between them. Here the CDR3 DNA reads TGCGCCAGCAGTTCAGGGGGAGGCCCCTACGAGCAGTACTTC. Its protein is CASSSGGGPYEQYF.

The chain recombines TRBV28 with TRBJ1-2; D is ambiguous. CDR3 length equals 10 residues. V was pared by 9 bases and J by 8 bases, with 10 bases between. Looked up from germline, CDR1 is MDHEN and CDR2 is SYDVKM. As DNA, the CDR3 is TGTGCCAGTAAAGTAGAAGGCTACACCTTC. Translated: CASKVEGYTF.

V usage is TRBV18 and J usage is TRBJ2-1; 7 bases map to TRBD2. V lost 6 bases and J lost 2; bases outside the gene matches: 7. Germline CDR1 and CDR2: KGHSH and LQKENI. The CDR3 runs to 15 residues. The CDR3 reads CASSPKRGTYNEQFF. The CDR3 DNA reads as TGTGCCAGCTCCCCCAAGCGGGGCACCTACAATGAGCAGTTCTTC.